Following are 32 T cell receptor beta chains from one sample sequenced in a study of technical replicates of blood from a handful of donors. Produced via immunoSEQ multiplex PCR; TCRdb's table is partial and in-frame only. Of 65,000 to 90,000 clones in the sample, 93% were seen once. The sample comprised T cells isolated from PBMCs. These TCRs come from a human donor in good health.

The chain is built from TRBV5-1 and TRBJ2-1; 7 bases line up with TRBD2. Germline V gene data show CDR1 as SGHRS and CDR2 as YFSETQ. V shed 0 bases and J 9 bases; nucleotides not matched to a gene: 18. The CDR3 is made up of 18 amino acids. This chain's CDR3 is CASSLGAREALSKVEQFF. In DNA, the CDR3 is TGCGCCAGCAGCTTGGGGGCACGGGAGGCCCTCTCCAAAGTTGAGCAGTTCTTC.

As to this clone: This CDR3 is also generated by other DNA sequences in the sample. The chain carries TRBV5-1 and TRBJ1-2; D gene uncertain. The length of the CDR3 is 14 residues. The V gene's germline CDR1 is SGHRS and CDR2 YFSETQ. Trimming pared 0 bases from V and 2 bases from J, leaving 8 bases between. Written as DNA, the CDR3 is TGCGCCAGCAGCTTGGCCGCGAGGAACTATGGCTACACCTTC. It encodes CASSLAARNYGYTF. The whole variable domain, filled in from reference TRBV5-1 and TRBJ1-2, reads KAGVTQTPRYLIKTRGQQVTLSCSPISGHRSVSWYQQTPGQGLQFLFEYFSETQRNKGNFPGRFSGRQFSNSRSEMNVSTLELGDSALYLCASSLAARNYGYTFGSGTRLTVV.

The V and J genes are TRBV6-1 and TRBJ1-2; D might be TRBD1 (5 bases). The V end lost 3 bases, the J end lost 7 bases, and 12 bases lay between the germline ends. From germline, CDR1 is MNHNS and CDR2 SASEGT. This CDR3 contains 13 residues. CDR3 sequence (DNA): TGTGCCAGCAGTGAGGAGGGGATGCGTGGCTACACCTTC. This translates into CASSEEGMRGYTF.

The V and J genes are TRBV14 and TRBJ1-4; TRBD1 is a possible D gene (6 bases). The CDR3 contains 15 residues. Trimming shortened V by 2 bases and J by 5 bases, and 12 bases separated the two germline ends. Germline CDR1 reads SGHDN; CDR2 reads FVKESK. CDR3 sequence (DNA): TGTGCCAGCAGCCAACAGGGGCAGCCAAATGAAAAACTGTTTTTT. It specifies CASSQQGQPNEKLFF.

The chain uses TRBV28 and TRBJ2-1, with TRBD2 identical over 8 bases. V shed 8 bases and J 6 bases; nucleotides not matched to a gene: 12. Germline V gene data show CDR1 as MDHEN and CDR2 as SYDVKM. The CDR3 totals 15 residues. The CDR3 DNA is TGTGCCAGCTCATCGGGGGGGGAGGGCCGCAATGAGCAGTTCTTC. Encoded protein: CASSSGGEGRNEQFF.

This rearrangement joins TRBV6-1 to TRBJ1-1, with D maybe TRBD1 (6 bases). The CDR3 runs 12 residues. In germline, CDR1 is MNHNS, CDR2 SASEGT. The V end lost 7 bases, the J end lost 8 bases, and 14 bases lay between the germline ends. The CDR3 DNA sequence: TGTGCCAGCAAGACAGGTTCGTACGAAGCTTTCTTT. Amino acids: CASKTGSYEAFF.

This clone appeared once. This chain uses TRBV9 with TRBJ2-1; D call uncertain. The V end lost 4 bases, the J end lost 6 bases, and 5 bases lay between the germline ends. The CDR3 totals 11 residues. Germline assignment: CDR1 SGDLS and CDR2 YYNGEE. The DNA of the CDR3 is TGTGCCAGCAGCCAATTCAATGAGCAGTTCTTC. Residues: CASSQFNEQFF.

The V and J genes are TRBV5-1 and TRBJ2-3, with D possibly TRBD2 on 7 matching bases. The CDR3 runs 14 residues. In germline, CDR1 is SGHRS, CDR2 YFSETQ. V was pared by 6 bases and J by 3 bases, with 14 bases between. The CDR3 here is CASTWGGLTDTQYF. The CDR3, as DNA: TGCGCCAGCACCTGGGGGGGGCTAACAGATACGCAGTATTTT.

V and J are TRBV19 and TRBJ2-1; D remains unclear. Germline CDR1 reads LNHDA; CDR2 reads SQIVND (reference sequence). The CDR3 is made up of 14 amino acids. The germline V and J ends were trimmed by 7 bases and 8 bases, with 18 bases remaining between them. For the CDR3, the DNA is TGTGCCAGTACTAGGTATTACCCTGTGGATGAGCAGTTCTTC. Translating it yields CASTRYYPVDEQFF.

The chain carries TRBV6-5 and TRBJ1-2; D possibly corresponds to TRBD1 (6 bases). From germline, CDR1 is MNHEY and CDR2 SVGAGI. The CDR3 sequence is 13 residues long. Trimming pared 2 bases from V and 8 bases from J, leaving 12 bases between. CDR3: CASSYSTGSGYTF. The CDR3 nucleotides read TGTGCCAGCAGTTACAGTACAGGGAGCGGCTACACCTTC.

Turning to this clone: This same CDR3 is encoded by further DNA sequences in the sample. This chain links TRBV30 with TRBJ2-7; the match to TRBD1 covers 8 bases. Germline values: CDR1 GTSNPN, CDR2 SVGIG (reference sequence). The CDR3 extends over 14 amino acids. Losses at the gene ends were 4 bases for V and 4 bases for J; bases not matched to a gene: 9. Written as DNA, the CDR3 is TGTGCCTGGACCCCCGGGACAGGTTCGTACGAGCAGTACTTC. This encodes CAWTPGTGSYEQYF.

The rearrangement uses TRBV18 and TRBJ2-7; 8 nucleotides agree with TRBD1. The CDR3 length is 15 residues. The germline gives CDR1 KGHSH, CDR2 LQKENI. V shed 5 bases and J 1 base; nucleotides not matched to a gene: 7. The CDR3 DNA is TGTGCCAGCTCAACTCGGACAGGGCCTTCCTACGAGCAGTACTTC. This encodes CASSTRTGPSYEQYF.

The rearrangement uses TRBV28 and TRBJ2-7; TRBD2 aligns across 10 bases. The CDR3 is 17 amino acids. Germline-derived CDR1 and CDR2 are MDHEN and SYDVKM. V shed 3 bases and J 0 bases; nucleotides not matched to a gene: 8. CDR3 bases: TGTGCCAGCAGTTTCTGGACTAGCGGTCCCGCCTCCTACGAGCAGTACTTC. Translated, it gives CASSFWTSGPASYEQYF.

This chain connects TRBV15 to TRBJ2-7; D is perhaps TRBD1 (5 bases). The V end lost 6 bases, the J end lost 5 bases, and 14 bases lay between the germline ends. This CDR3 contains 13 residues. Germline V gene sequence: CDR1 LNHNV, CDR2 YYDKDF (reference sequence). As DNA, the CDR3 is TGTGCCACCAGACGTCAGGGTAACCACGAGCAGTACTTC. It codes for CATRRQGNHEQYF.

Note on this clone: The junction differs from germline at one of its ends, possibly a read error. The chain joins TRBV2 to TRBJ2-7, with D possibly TRBD1 on 6 matching bases. The CDR3 is made up of 13 amino acids. The V gene's germline CDR1 is SNHLY and CDR2 FYNNEI. The CDR3 nucleotides read TGTGCCAGCGGTGACAGGATGTTTTACGAGCAGTACTTC. Amino acids: CASGDRMFYEQYF. Together with reference TRBV2 and TRBJ2-7, the CDR3 gives the full variable domain: EPEVTQTPSHQVTQMGQEVILRCVPISNHLYFYWYRQILGQKVEFLVSFYNNEISEKSEIFDDQFSVERPDGSNFTLKIRSTKLEDSAMYFCASGDRMFYEQYFGPGTRLTVT.

The chain couples TRBV4-2 to TRBJ1-1; D is uncertain. V lost 1 base, J lost 1 base, and 4 bases lay in between. Looked up from germline, CDR1 is LGHNA and CDR2 is YNFKEQ. This CDR3 has 13 amino acids. The CDR3 nucleotides are TGTGCCAGCAGCCAAGTCCGGAACACTGAAGCTTTCTTT. It codes for CASSQVRNTEAFF.

In this sample, this clone turned up once. This chain uses TRBV10-1 with TRBJ2-2; TRBD2 matches at 7 bases. Germline CDR1 WNHNN, CDR2 SYGVQD (reference sequence). CDR3 length: 17 amino acids. J gave up 0 bases and V 3 bases, and 7 bases lay outside the gene matches. As DNA, the CDR3 is TGCGCCAGCAGTGACCCGGGAAGCGGGGCGAACACCGGGGAGCTGTTTTTT. Amino acids: CASSDPGSGANTGELFF.

V usage is TRBV9 and J usage is TRBJ1-3, with 8 nucleotides matching TRBD1. Unmatched junction bases numbered 14, after V lost 3 bases and J lost 3 bases. Germline values: CDR1 SGDLS, CDR2 YYNGEE. The CDR3 loop spans 18 amino acids. The DNA for the CDR3 is TGTGCCAGCAGCGCCTATAAGGTCAGGGGGCGCCTTGGAAACACCATATATTTT. Translated, it gives CASSAYKVRGRLGNTIYF.

The genes are TRBV4-1 and TRBJ1-2, with D possibly being TRBD1 (5 bases). Germline-derived CDR1 and CDR2 are MGHRA and YSYEKL. CDR3 size: 15 residues. The V end was cut by 0 bases, the J end by 5 bases, with 13 bases between. CDR3 in DNA: TGCGCCAGCAGCCAAGACCTTGGGGGGTTGTATGGCTACACCTTC. This translates into CASSQDLGGLYGYTF.

The chain has TRBV25-1 and TRBJ2-7, with 10 bases matching TRBD2. The V and J ends lost 2 bases and 3 bases, in that order; junction bases with no gene match: 4. This CDR3 has 15 amino acids. Germline V gives CDR1 MGHDK, CDR2 SYGVNS. This CDR3 is CASSEIAGGLYEQYF. The DNA of the CDR3 is TGTGCCAGCAGTGAAATAGCGGGGGGCCTCTACGAGCAGTACTTC.

The V gene is TRBV5-6, the J gene TRBJ1-4, with TRBD1 identical over 10 bases. The length of the CDR3 is 15 residues. The germline V gene has CDR1 SGHDT and CDR2 YYEEEE. Trimming removed 3 bases from V and 5 bases from J; junction bases left unmatched: 4. The CDR3 nucleotides read TGTGCCAGCAGCTCACCGGGACAGGGGAATGAAAAACTGTTTTTT. It specifies CASSSPGQGNEKLFF.

This clone was seen just once. The chain employs TRBV7-9 and TRBJ2-2; D might be TRBD1 (5 bases). V shed 2 bases and J shed 2 bases, with 12 bases lying between them. The CDR3 sequence is 16 residues long. Germline-derived CDR1 and CDR2 are SEHNR and FQNEAQ (reference sequence). The CDR3 reads CASSLISGSNTGELFF. The CDR3 nucleotides are TGTGCCAGCAGCTTAATTTCAGGGTCCAACACCGGGGAGCTGTTTTTT.

The chain employs TRBV18 and TRBJ2-2; 7 bases are shared with TRBD1. The V and J ends lost 3 bases and 4 bases, in that order; junction bases with no gene match: 5. Germline CDR1 KGHSH, CDR2 LQKENI. The CDR3 has 15 residues. The CDR3 loop is CASSPQHRGTGELFF. CDR3 DNA: TGTGCCAGCTCACCGCAACACAGGGGCACCGGGGAGCTGTTTTTT.

The chain uses TRBV28 and TRBJ1-3; no reliable D call. Germline CDR1 reads MDHEN; CDR2 reads SYDVKM. The CDR3 loop spans 16 amino acids. Trimming stripped 8 bases from V and 4 bases from J, with 21 bases between. The CDR3 protein is CASGRVRISGGNTIYF. The CDR3 region has the DNA TGTGCCAGCGGACGAGTGCGGATTTCGGGAGGAAACACCATATATTTT.

The rearrangement joins TRBV7-6 to TRBJ2-7; possibly TRBD1 for D (6 bases). The V end was cut by 2 bases, the J end by 9 bases, with 17 bases between. CDR1 and CDR2 (germline): SGHVS, FNYEAQ. The CDR3 is 14 amino acids. The CDR3 is CASSLSTGKRVQYF. CDR3 nucleotides: TGTGCCAGCAGCTTATCCACAGGGAAACGTGTGCAGTACTTC.

The chain is built from TRBV28 and TRBJ2-3; D may be TRBD1 (6 bases). There are 14 residues in the CDR3. Per the germline V gene, CDR1 is MDHEN and CDR2 is SYDVKM. The ends were cut back, 4 bases at V and 6 bases at J, with 14 bases in the middle. The CDR3 protein is CASSSAQGRDTQYF. The CDR3 DNA follows: TGTGCCAGCAGTTCCGCCCAGGGGCGGGATACGCAGTATTTT.

The chain recombines TRBV5-4 with TRBJ2-7, with 9 bases lining up with TRBD2. This CDR3 comprises 15 residues. Per germline, CDR1 SGHNT and CDR2 YYREEE (reference sequence). V was clipped by 0 bases and J by 3 bases; unmatched bases: 4. Here the CDR3 DNA reads TGTGCCAGCAGCTTGGCGAGCGGGGGGTTCTACGAGCAGTACTTC. Translated, it gives CASSLASGGFYEQYF. The complete variable domain, with remaining parts taken from reference TRBV5-4 and TRBJ2-7, reads ETGVTQSPTHLIKTRGQQVTLRCSSQSGHNTVSWYQQALGQGPQFIFQYYREEENGRGNFPPRFSGLQFPNYSSELNVNALELDDSALYLCASSLASGGFYEQYFGPGTRLTVT.

This chain connects TRBV14 to TRBJ2-2; 9 bases are shared with TRBD1. V lost 2 bases to trimming and J lost 7 bases; unmatched junction nucleotides: 5. The germline V gene has CDR1 SGHDN and CDR2 FVKESK. This CDR3 has 15 residues. As DNA, the CDR3 is TGTGCCAGCAGCCAATGGGACAGGGTCGGCGGGGAGCTGTTTTTT. This encodes CASSQWDRVGGELFF.

This clone appeared once. J is TRBJ2-2 and V is TRBV2, with 10 nucleotides matching TRBD1. The CDR3 is made up of 15 amino acids. Germline CDR1 reads SNHLY; CDR2 reads FYNNEI. J lost 2 bases, V lost 5 bases, and 2 bases had no gene match. This chain's CDR3 is CASSRQGANTGELFF. CDR3 coding DNA: TGTGCCAGCAGTAGACAGGGGGCAAACACCGGGGAGCTGTTTTTT.

The V gene is TRBV19, the J gene TRBJ1-5; TRBD1 might be the D (6 bases). With 4 bases removed from V and 7 bases from J, the gap between germline ends came to 11 bases. CDR1 and CDR2 (germline): LNHDA, SQIVND (reference sequence). The CDR3 has 13 residues. CDR3 residues: CASSTKGDQPQHF. Here the CDR3 DNA reads TGTGCCAGTAGTACGAAGGGGGACCAGCCCCAGCATTTT.

V is TRBV5-1 and J is TRBJ2-2; 11 bases fit TRBD1. This CDR3 region has 18 residues. Per the germline V gene, CDR1 is SGHRS and CDR2 is YFSETQ. V was clipped by 0 bases and J by 6 bases; unmatched bases: 10. CDR3 DNA: TGCGCCAGCAGCTTGGCCTGGGGACAGGGGGATCACGCCGGGGAGCTGTTTTTT. Its translation is CASSLAWGQGDHAGELFF.

The genes are TRBV9 and TRBJ2-2; 10 bases align to TRBD1. CDR1 is SGDLS, CDR2 YYNGEE, per germline. The CDR3 has 16 residues. J was trimmed by 2 bases and V by 4 bases; bases with no gene match: 5. The DNA for the CDR3 is TGTGCCAGCAGCCCAGGGACAGGGGTAAACACCGGGGAGCTGTTTTTT. It translates to CASSPGTGVNTGELFF. Full variable domain (outside the CDR3, taken from reference TRBV9 and TRBJ2-2): DSGVTQTPKHLITATGQRVTLRCSPRSGDLSVYWYQQSLDQGLQFLIQYYNGEERAKGNILERFSAQQFPDLHSELNLSSLELGDSALYFCASSPGTGVNTGELFFGEGSRLTVL.